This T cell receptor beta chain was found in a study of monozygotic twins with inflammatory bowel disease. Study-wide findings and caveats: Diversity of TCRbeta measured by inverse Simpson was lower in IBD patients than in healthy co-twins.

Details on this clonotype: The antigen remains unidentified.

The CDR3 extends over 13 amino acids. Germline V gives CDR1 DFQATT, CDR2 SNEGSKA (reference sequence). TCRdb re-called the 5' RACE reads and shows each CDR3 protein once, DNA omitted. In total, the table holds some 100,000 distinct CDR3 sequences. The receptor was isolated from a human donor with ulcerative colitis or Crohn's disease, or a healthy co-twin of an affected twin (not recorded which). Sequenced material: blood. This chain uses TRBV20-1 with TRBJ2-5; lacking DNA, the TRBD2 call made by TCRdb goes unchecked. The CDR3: CSARAGTQETQYF.